The 16 T cell receptor beta chains listed next were all sequenced from one sample in a study of T cell responses to AZD1222 COVID-19 vaccine. The assay was immunoSEQ multiplex PCR, and TCRdb's table has in-frame clones only and misses some. The sample includes some 130,000 clones, 89% seen only once; the top ten take roughly 6%. Sample: peripheral blood, taken on day 0 of AZD1222 vaccination. The receptors come from an adult in good health.

The rearrangement links TRBV5-1 to TRBJ1-4; 10 nucleotides match TRBD1. The CDR3 extends over 13 amino acids. The trim removed 3 bases at V and 12 bases at J, leaving 5 bases unmatched. CDR1 SGHRS and CDR2 YFSETQ come from the germline V gene. The CDR3: CASSYRDRGQLFF. The CDR3 DNA sequence: TGCGCCAGCAGCTACCGGGACAGGGGACAACTGTTTTTT.

The CDR3 is CASSSRGQGATEAFF. The CDR3, as DNA: TGTGCCAGCAGCTCGAGGGGACAGGGGGCTACTGAAGCTTTCTTT. The chain links TRBV5-5 to TRBJ1-1; TRBD1 agrees at 12 bases. The length of the CDR3 is 15 residues. Unmatched junction bases numbered 5, after V lost 3 bases and J lost 5 bases. Germline lookup yields CDR1 SGHKS and CDR2 YYEKEE (reference sequence).

The chain carries TRBV13 and TRBJ2-5; TRBD1 matches at 8 bases. The CDR3 length is 14 residues. V was clipped by 4 bases and J by 6 bases; unmatched bases: 7. Germline CDR1 is PRHDT and CDR2 is FYEKMQ (reference sequence). CDR3 nucleotides: TGTGCCAGCAGCTCACCGAGACAGGGGAAGACCCAGTACTTC. Its translation: CASSSPRQGKTQYF.

This rearrangement joins TRBV7-9 to TRBJ1-1; D uncertain. V lost 5 bases and J lost 9, with 13 bases in between. From germline, CDR1 is SEHNR and CDR2 FQNEAQ (reference sequence). This CDR3 region has 12 residues. CDR3 loop: CASSPLDRQAFF. The CDR3 DNA sequence: TGTGCCAGCAGCCCTTTGGACCGGCAAGCTTTCTTT.

J is TRBJ2-7 and V is TRBV7-9, with a weak D call TRBD1 (5 bases). This CDR3 region has 14 residues. The germline gives CDR1 SEHNR, CDR2 FQNEAQ (reference sequence). V lost 1 base and J lost 3, with 10 bases in between. The CDR3 DNA sequence: TGTGCCAGCAGCTTAGGGACATTGATCTACGAGCAGTACTTC. Translation gives CASSLGTLIYEQYF.

The V call is TRBV7-9, the J call TRBJ1-2, with D tentatively TRBD1 (6 bases). Trimming took off 1 base at V and 6 bases at J, with 18 bases between the two ends. CDR3 length: 16 amino acids. The germline V gene has CDR1 SEHNR and CDR2 FQNEAQ (reference sequence). Here the CDR3 DNA reads TGTGCCAGCAGCTTAGATTTTGGGGGCAAGTCAGATGGCTACACCTTC. Translated, it gives CASSLDFGGKSDGYTF.

CDR3 nucleotides: TGTGCCAGCAGTGTCCAGGGAGTATCGTCGCGGAATGAGCAGTTCTTC. This translates into CASSVQGVSSRNEQFF. The genes are TRBV6-1 and TRBJ2-1, with D perhaps matching TRBD1 or TRBD2 (5 bases each). Between the trimmed V and J ends, which lost 4 bases and 7 bases, there was a span of 20 bases. Germline loops: CDR1 MNHNS, CDR2 SASEGT. The CDR3 consists of 16 residues.

The V and J genes are TRBV11-2 and TRBJ1-1, with a possible D match to TRBD1 (5 bases). The CDR3 has 15 residues. Per germline, CDR1 SGHAT and CDR2 FQNNGV. Trimming shortened V by 7 bases and J by 3 bases, and 18 bases separated the two germline ends. Written as DNA, the CDR3 is TGTGCCAGCACCGGGGCGTCGGGCTTGGACACTGAAGCTTTCTTT. It encodes CASTGASGLDTEAFF.

The chain is built from TRBV5-4 and TRBJ2-7; D may be TRBD2 (5 bases). The CDR3 runs to 11 residues. CDR1 is SGHNT and CDR2 is YYREEE in the germline V gene (reference sequence). V lost 1 base, J lost 6 bases, and 5 bases lay in between. The CDR3 reads CASSLSGEQYF. The CDR3 DNA reads TGTGCCAGCAGCTTGAGCGGCGAGCAGTACTTC.

The chain recombines TRBV24-1 with TRBJ2-6; no reliable D call. CDR3 length: 13 residues. Germline CDR1 is KGHDR and CDR2 is SFDVKD. Trimming took 11 bases from V and 1 from J, leaving 8 bases between them. The CDR3 loop is CAIGPSGANVLTF. CDR3 nucleotides: TGTGCCATCGGCCCGTCTGGGGCCAACGTCCTGACTTTC.

The rearrangement joins TRBV7-3 to TRBJ1-1, with 7 bases aligning to TRBD1. In germline, CDR1 is SGHTA, CDR2 FQGTGA. The trim removed 5 bases at V and 2 bases at J, leaving 5 bases unmatched. The CDR3 is made up of 14 amino acids. CDR3: CASSQGGRNTEAFF. Written as DNA, the CDR3 is TGTGCCAGCAGCCAGGGGGGGAGAAACACTGAAGCTTTCTTT.

The CDR3 sequence: CASSPNNPGFGYGYTF. The CDR3 bases are TGTGCCAGCAGTCCCAACAACCCAGGGTTTGGGTATGGCTACACCTTC. The chain links TRBV27 to TRBJ1-2, with D perhaps TRBD1 (5 bases). Trimming pared 5 bases from V and 5 bases from J, leaving 21 bases between. The CDR3 loop spans 16 amino acids. Germline V gene sequence: CDR1 MNHEY, CDR2 SMNVEV (reference sequence).

The chain uses TRBV25-1 and TRBJ2-1; TRBD2 aligns across 7 bases. From germline, CDR1 is MGHDK and CDR2 SYGVNS. CDR3 length: 14 amino acids. V was pared by 5 bases and J by 2 bases, with 3 bases of the junction left unmatched. The CDR3 protein is CASSRRGTYNEQFF. DNA of the CDR3: TGTGCCAGCAGTCGGCGGGGGACCTACAATGAGCAGTTCTTC. Full variable domain (rest looked up from reference TRBV25-1 and TRBJ2-1): EADIYQTPRYLVIGTGKKITLECSQTMGHDKMYWYQQDPGMELHLIHYSYGVNSTEKGDLSSESTVSRIRTEHFPLTLESARPSHTSQYLCASSRRGTYNEQFFGPGTRLTVL.

The chain links TRBV12-3 or TRBV12-4 to TRBJ2-1; D not certain. Trimming left V 5 bases short and J 10 bases short, with 6 bases between. The CDR3 loop spans 10 amino acids. CDR3 region: CASSILEQFF. CDR3 in DNA: TGTGCCAGCAGTATTTTAGAGCAGTTCTTC.

The chain employs TRBV10-3 and TRBJ1-5, with D tentatively TRBD1 (6 bases). Trimming removed 5 bases from V and 4 bases from J, with 9 bases in between. CDR1 is ENHRY, CDR2 SYGVKD, per germline. The CDR3 totals 13 residues. The CDR3 DNA reads as TGTGCCATCAGTATCACAGGGAATCAGCCCCAGCATTTT. Amino acid sequence: CAISITGNQPQHF.

V usage is TRBV5-6 and J usage is TRBJ1-2, with D uncertain. Trimming removed 0 bases at V and 4 bases at J, with 13 bases between. The germline V gene has CDR1 SGHDT and CDR2 YYEEEE. The CDR3 runs 15 residues. The CDR3 sequence is CASSLGEPDGYGYTF. In nucleotides, the CDR3 is TGTGCCAGCAGCTTGGGGGAGCCCGACGGCTATGGCTACACCTTC. The full variable domain, with the rest looked up from reference TRBV5-6 and TRBJ1-2, is DAGVTQSPTHLIKTRGQQVTLRCSPKSGHDTVSWYQQALGQGPQFIFQYYEEEERQRGNFPDRFSGHQFPNYSSELNVNALLLGDSALYLCASSLGEPDGYGYTFGSGTRLTVV.